The 2 T cell receptor beta chains below come from one sample, sequenced in a study of T cells in Graves' hyperthyroidism and ophthalmopathy. Regions amplified from RNA transcripts were the TCR beta CDR3 regions. An initial round of RT-PCR targeting the TCR CDR3 relied on the HTBI primer set. One entry per CDR3 protein results from TCRdb running MiXCR on the multiplex PCR reads. This sample has about 700,000 distinct CDR3 sequences, with 12% to 15% found just once. Sequences were obtained from blood. The receptors were gathered from a woman under 30 with Graves' hyperthyroidism.

This clonotype was observed a few times. The V and J genes are TRBV6-5 and TRBJ1-4; 9 bases agree with TRBD1. Germline CDR1 reads MNHEY; CDR2 reads SVGAGI. The J segment lost 8 bases and the V segment lost 6 bases, leaving 7 bases of the junction unmatched. The CDR3 sequence is 14 residues long. For the CDR3, the DNA is TGTGCCAGCAGCTACAGGGGGCTGCGGGAAAAACTGTTTTTT. It yields the protein CASSYRGLREKLFF.

The chain has TRBV5-4 and TRBJ1-5; D not resolved. The V gene's germline CDR1 is SGHNT and CDR2 YYREEE (reference sequence). The CDR3 loop spans 19 amino acids. V gave up 2 bases and J gave up 5 bases, with 26 bases separating them. The CDR3 nucleotides are TGTGCCAGCAGCTTTATGTCCAGAGGCTATAGCTCCTGGGATCAGCCCCAGCATTTT. It specifies CASSFMSRGYSSWDQPQHF.